This T cell receptor beta chain was sequenced during a study of PD-L1 blockade in urothelial cancer. Unmatched junction bases numbered 8, after V lost 5 bases and J lost 2 bases. This CDR3 is 16 amino acids long. Germline assignment: CDR1 SGHAT and CDR2 FQNNGV. The sample's time point: pretreatment peripheral blood. Produced via immunoSEQ multiplex PCR; TCRdb's table is partial and in-frame only. The sample lists about 56,000 clones; 85% were seen once. The sequence was collected from an older man with urothelial cancer. The material was PBMCs, obtained around atezolizumab (anti-PD-L1) treatment. V gene TRBV11-2 combines with J gene TRBJ2-3; 9 bases match TRBD2. CDR3 sequence: CASSPRLAETTDTQYF. DNA for the CDR3: TGTGCCAGCAGCCCGAGACTAGCGGAAACCACAGATACGCAGTATTTT.